These 20 T cell receptor beta chains came from one sample sequenced in a study of cytomegalovirus exposure and HLA in healthy donors. Only in-frame clones appear in the TCRdb table, and some are missing; sequencing was by immunoSEQ multiplex PCR. The sample includes 200,000 to 250,000 clones, 87% seen only once; the top ten take about 12%. The sample was PBMCs. The source of these receptors is a man younger than 30 in good health and CMV-seropositive.

The J gene is TRBJ2-2, the V gene TRBV5-1; TRBD2 matches at 10 bases. Per germline, CDR1 SGHRS and CDR2 YFSETQ. This CDR3 is built from 15 residues. V shed 2 bases and J 4 bases; nucleotides not matched to a gene: 2. The CDR3 protein is CASSFLAGATGELFF. DNA of the CDR3: TGCGCCAGCAGCTTTCTAGCGGGAGCCACCGGGGAGCTGTTTTTT.

V gene TRBV5-1 combines with J gene TRBJ2-5; 8 bases align to TRBD1. CDR1 and CDR2 from the germline V gene are SGHRS and YFSETQ. The CDR3 contains 15 residues. Germline trimming cut 4 bases from V and 4 bases from J; bases unmatched to any gene: 9. CDR3: CASSRGTGEPETQYF. The CDR3, as DNA: TGCGCCAGCAGCAGAGGGACAGGAGAGCCAGAGACCCAGTACTTC. Combining the CDR3 with reference TRBV5-1 and TRBJ2-5 gives the whole variable domain KAGVTQTPRYLIKTRGQQVTLSCSPISGHRSVSWYQQTPGQGLQFLFEYFSETQRNKGNFPGRFSGRQFSNSRSEMNVSTLELGDSALYLCASSRGTGEPETQYFGPGTRLLVL.

The chain combines TRBV28 with TRBJ2-5; D gene uncertain. CDR1 MDHEN and CDR2 SYDVKM come from the germline V gene. V shed 8 bases and J shed 2 bases, with 12 bases lying between them. This CDR3 has 13 amino acids. CDR3 in amino acids: CASGGGSQETQYF. CDR3 DNA sequence: TGTGCCAGCGGCGGTGGCAGTCAAGAGACCCAGTACTTC. Looking up the rest from reference TRBV28 and TRBJ2-5 gives the full variable domain: DVKVTQSSRYLVKRTGEKVFLECVQDMDHENMFWYRQDPGLGLRLIYFSYDVKMKEKGDIPEGYSVSREKKERFSLILESASTNQTSMYLCASGGGSQETQYFGPGTRLLVL.

The rearrangement links TRBV2 to TRBJ1-1; the D gene is possibly TRBD1 (5 bases). There are 12 residues in the CDR3. The germline gives CDR1 SNHLY, CDR2 FYNNEI. Trimming cost V 8 bases and J 1 base, with 8 bases left between them. The DNA of the CDR3 is TGTGCCAGCCGGGACTCGAACACTGAAGCTTTCTTT. Translating it yields CASRDSNTEAFF.

This chain joins TRBV7-8 and TRBJ1-1; D call uncertain. This CDR3 has 14 amino acids. Trimming shortened V by 5 bases and J by 4 bases, and 14 bases separated the two germline ends. CDR1 is SGHVS, CDR2 FQNEAQ, per germline. The CDR3 sequence: CASSQRSMGTEAFF. CDR3 bases: TGTGCCAGCAGCCAGAGATCCATGGGCACTGAAGCTTTCTTT.

This chain uses TRBV6-5 with TRBJ2-7; a possible D gene is TRBD1 (5 bases). Trimming left V 5 bases short and J 2 bases short, with 10 bases between. The germline V gene has CDR1 MNHEY and CDR2 SVGAGI. This CDR3 region has 13 residues. The CDR3 here is CASSTSRAYEQYF. For the CDR3, the DNA is TGTGCCAGCAGTACCAGCAGGGCCTACGAGCAGTACTTC.

The rearrangement links TRBV5-1 to TRBJ1-2; D is undetermined. Trimming left V 4 bases short and J 7 bases short, with 11 bases between. The CDR3 has 12 amino acids. Germline V gives CDR1 SGHRS, CDR2 YFSETQ. CDR3 region: CASSPLGVGYTF. The CDR3 coding sequence is TGCGCCAGCAGCCCCCTCGGGGTTGGCTACACCTTC.

The chain combines TRBV6-1 with TRBJ1-2; D is perhaps TRBD1 (5 bases). V was trimmed by 2 bases and J by 8 bases, leaving 15 bases between them. Germline CDR1 is MNHNS and CDR2 is SASEGT. CDR3 length: 14 residues. The DNA for the CDR3 is TGTGCCAGCAGTGAATCCAGGGCAGCCGGCGGCTACACCTTC. Translation: CASSESRAAGGYTF.

This clone is a singleton in its sample. The genes are TRBV30 and TRBJ1-1; D perhaps matches TRBD1 (6 bases). The germline V and J ends were trimmed by 4 bases and 5 bases, with 20 bases remaining between them. The germline CDR1 and CDR2 sequences are GTSNPN and SVGIG (reference sequence). The CDR3 extends over 15 amino acids. This CDR3 is CAWTKRGGRGTEAFF. For the CDR3, the DNA is TGTGCCTGGACCAAAAGGGGGGGGAGAGGGACTGAAGCTTTCTTT.

This clone appeared once. The CDR3 region is CASTLRRGVSTEAFF. The CDR3 nucleotides read TGTGCCAGCACCCTAAGACGAGGGGTGAGCACTGAAGCTTTCTTT. The chain couples TRBV2 to TRBJ1-1, with D perhaps TRBD1 (5 bases). The germline CDR1 and CDR2 sequences are SNHLY and FYNNEI. This CDR3 region has 15 residues. V was clipped by 7 bases and J by 4 bases, with 19 bases between them.

This rearrangement joins TRBV2 to TRBJ1-4, with D uncertain. V shed 0 bases and J shed 3 bases, with 11 bases lying between them. The CDR3 contains 16 residues. Germline V gene data show CDR1 as SNHLY and CDR2 as FYNNEI. The CDR3 region is CASSEALRGANEKLFF. DNA of the CDR3: TGTGCCAGCAGTGAAGCGCTTCGGGGAGCTAATGAAAAACTGTTTTTT.

Concerning this clone: Other DNA sequences in the sample encode the same CDR3. The V and J genes are TRBV27 and TRBJ2-1; perhaps D is TRBD1 or TRBD2 (5 bases each). V was trimmed by 0 bases and J by 6 bases, leaving 6 bases between them. The CDR3 is made up of 13 amino acids. Germline CDR1 is MNHEY and CDR2 is SMNVEV (reference sequence). The CDR3 is CASSLSRGNEQFF. In nucleotides, the CDR3 is TGTGCCAGCAGTTTATCGAGGGGCAATGAGCAGTTCTTC.

V usage is TRBV30 and J usage is TRBJ1-2; perhaps TRBD1 as D (5 bases). The V gene lost 0 bases and the J gene lost 3 bases, with 17 bases spanning the gap. The CDR3 is 16 residues long. Germline values: CDR1 GTSNPN, CDR2 SVGIG (reference sequence). CDR3 in amino acids: CAWSVLWSPGDYGYTF. In nucleotides, the CDR3 is TGTGCCTGGAGTGTACTTTGGTCTCCGGGGGACTATGGCTACACCTTC.

This chain links TRBV7-8 with TRBJ1-5; tentatively, D is TRBD1 (5 bases). The CDR3 spans 14 residues. The V and J ends lost 2 bases and 6 bases respectively, with 11 bases between them. Germline values: CDR1 SGHVS, CDR2 FQNEAQ. CDR3 loop: CASSLMRGGQPQHF. In DNA, the CDR3 is TGTGCCAGCAGCTTAATGAGGGGTGGTCAGCCCCAGCATTTT.

This clone came up once. Its ends do not fully match the called genes, so a read error is possible. The V gene is TRBV20-1, the J gene TRBJ2-5; D call uncertain. The germline CDR1 and CDR2 sequences are DFQATT and SNEGSKA (reference sequence). The CDR3 length is 11 residues. The CDR3 DNA reads TGTAGTGCGCCCCTGGCCGGGACCCAGTACTTC. As protein: CSAPLAGTQYF.

This chain joins TRBV2 and TRBJ1-1, with a possible D match to TRBD1 (5 bases). This CDR3 spans 13 amino acids. The V gene's germline CDR1 is SNHLY and CDR2 FYNNEI. Trimming pared 0 bases from V and 3 bases from J, leaving 5 bases between. CDR3 amino acids: CASSEAGDTEAFF. The CDR3 DNA reads TGTGCCAGCAGTGAAGCGGGGGACACTGAAGCTTTCTTT.

The chain carries TRBV5-1 and TRBJ2-1, with no clear D. This CDR3 spans 14 amino acids. V was trimmed by 5 bases and J by 4 bases, leaving 13 bases between them. Germline V CDR1 and CDR2: SGHRS, YFSETQ. The CDR3 loop is CASSPGSQYNEQFF. CDR3 nucleotides: TGCGCCAGCAGTCCCGGATCACAGTACAATGAGCAGTTCTTC. Variable domain in full (rest from reference TRBV5-1 and TRBJ2-1): KAGVTQTPRYLIKTRGQQVTLSCSPISGHRSVSWYQQTPGQGLQFLFEYFSETQRNKGNFPGRFSGRQFSNSRSEMNVSTLELGDSALYLCASSPGSQYNEQFFGPGTRLTVL.

The V gene is TRBV5-1, the J gene TRBJ2-5; D is perhaps TRBD2 (6 bases). Germline CDR1 is SGHRS and CDR2 is YFSETQ. V was clipped by 2 bases and J by 4 bases, with 15 bases between them. This CDR3 is 15 amino acids long. The DNA for the CDR3 is TGCGCCAGCAGCTTCTATGGTCAGGGAGGAGAGACCCAGTACTTC. Translated, it gives CASSFYGQGGETQYF.

The chain joins TRBV5-5 to TRBJ2-7; no firm D call. The CDR3 is 15 amino acids. In germline, CDR1 is SGHKS, CDR2 YYEKEE (reference sequence). V was shortened by 0 bases and J by 11 bases, with 21 bases between the two germline ends. The chain's CDR3 is CASSLALGNVLIKYF. CDR3 bases: TGTGCCAGCAGCTTGGCTCTAGGGAACGTCCTAATCAAGTACTTC.

CDR3 nucleotide sequence: TGTGCCAGCAGTATGACAGGAGTTAATGAAAAACTGTTTTTT. This codes for CASSMTGVNEKLFF. J is TRBJ1-4 and V is TRBV6-1; TRBD1 is a possible D gene (6 bases). The CDR3 is 14 amino acids. Germline CDR1 and CDR2: MNHNS and SASEGT. Trimming stripped 5 bases from V and 4 bases from J, with 11 bases between.